One sample yielded the 28 T cell receptor beta chains listed below, sequenced in a study of spatial heterogeneity in lung cancer. TCRdb passed the 5' RACE reads through MiXCR, listing each CDR3 protein once. The table records just over 70,000 distinct CDR3 sequences, 8% to 9% of them present only once. Time point given: blood at routine non-recurrence follow-up after resection. The sample here was PBMCs, taken at follow-up. Receptor source: a female donor with early-stage non-small cell lung cancer.

The chain employs TRBV6-6 and TRBJ2-4, with D uncertain. Germline V gene sequence: CDR1 MNHNY, CDR2 SVGAGI (reference sequence). Trimming took 2 bases from V and 2 from J, leaving 10 bases between them. This CDR3 is built from 15 residues. In nucleotides, the CDR3 is TGTGCCAGCAGTTACGGTCCTTTGACCAAAAACATTCAGTACTTC. Amino acid sequence: CASSYGPLTKNIQYF.

V and J are TRBV2 and TRBJ2-1; 12 bases line up with TRBD1. V dropped 7 bases and J dropped 3; count of bases not matched to a gene: 4. There are 15 residues in the CDR3. Germline assignment: CDR1 SNHLY and CDR2 FYNNEI. The CDR3 protein is CASKGTGGGYNEQFF. The DNA of the CDR3 is TGTGCCAGCAAGGGGACAGGGGGCGGCTACAATGAGCAGTTCTTC. Full variable domain (remainder filled in from reference TRBV2 and TRBJ2-1): EPEVTQTPSHQVTQMGQEVILRCVPISNHLYFYWYRQILGQKVEFLVSFYNNEISEKSEIFDDQFSVERPDGSNFTLKIRSTKLEDSAMYFCASKGTGGGYNEQFFGPGTRLTVL.

This clonotype was recorded many times. The V gene is TRBV5-1, the J gene TRBJ2-7; 13 bases are a match to TRBD2. This CDR3 has 17 residues. The trim removed 4 bases at V and 6 bases at J, leaving 13 bases unmatched. Germline CDR1 and CDR2: SGHRS and YFSETQ. CDR3 sequence (DNA): TGCGCCAGCAGCCCCGACCCGGGACTAGCGGGAAACGCCGAGCAGTACTTC. Its protein is CASSPDPGLAGNAEQYF.

This clonotype was seen many times. V is TRBV6-1 and J is TRBJ2-7, with D perhaps matching TRBD2 (5 bases). Trimming stripped 3 bases from V and 3 bases from J, with 9 bases between. Looked up from germline, CDR1 is MNHNS and CDR2 is SASEGT. CDR3 length: 13 amino acids. Here the CDR3 reads CASSDLRGYEQYF. CDR3 nucleotide sequence: TGTGCCAGCAGTGATTTACGGGGCTACGAGCAGTACTTC.

This clonotype was detected ten times or more. This sequence joins TRBV5-6 and TRBJ1-4, with TRBD1 as a possible D gene (5 bases). CDR3 length: 14 amino acids. V was cut by 4 bases and J by 4 bases, with 11 bases left in between. Germline V gives CDR1 SGHDT, CDR2 YYEEEE. The DNA for the CDR3 is TGTGCCAGCAGCCTGACAGACTTTAATGAAAAACTGTTTTTT. It codes for CASSLTDFNEKLFF.

This clonotype appeared many times. This chain joins TRBV20-1 and TRBJ2-7; D possibly matches TRBD1 or TRBD2 (5 bases each). The V gene's germline CDR1 is DFQATT and CDR2 SNEGSKA (reference sequence). The CDR3 extends over 17 amino acids. The germline V and J ends were trimmed by 0 bases and 3 bases, with 21 bases remaining between them. The CDR3 is CSARDLRGESTHYEQYF. CDR3 DNA sequence: TGCAGTGCTAGAGATCTCAGAGGGGAGTCCACCCACTACGAGCAGTACTTC.

This clonotype came up a few times. The chain carries TRBV7-9 and TRBJ2-3, with TRBD1 matching 9 bases. The J segment lost 4 bases and the V segment lost 5 bases, leaving 7 bases of the junction unmatched. The length of the CDR3 is 15 residues. Germline V lookup: CDR1 SEHNR, CDR2 FQNEAQ (reference sequence). DNA for the CDR3: TGTGCCAGCAGCCCCCGCGGACAGGGGTCAGATACGCAGTATTTT. Encoded protein: CASSPRGQGSDTQYF.

This clonotype showed up many times. The chain has TRBV6-2 or TRBV6-3 and TRBJ2-7, with TRBD2 matching 12 bases. The trim removed 6 bases at V and 3 bases at J, leaving 0 bases unmatched. Germline V CDR1 and CDR2: MNHEY, SVGEGT. CDR3 length: 13 amino acids. Here the CDR3 DNA reads TGTGCCAGCAGGACTAGCGGGAGCTACGAGCAGTACTTC. This sequence encodes CASRTSGSYEQYF.

There are a few counts of this clonotype. The CDR3 nucleotides are TGCAGTGCTAGAGCCTTTGACACAGGGGATTCAGATACGCAGTATTTT. This sequence encodes CSARAFDTGDSDTQYF. V gene TRBV20-1 combines with J gene TRBJ2-3; 7 bases agree with TRBD1. With V trimmed by 1 base and J by 4 bases, 11 bases remained unmatched. Germline assignment: CDR1 DFQATT and CDR2 SNEGSKA (reference sequence). There are 16 residues in the CDR3.

The rearrangement joins TRBV5-1 to TRBJ2-6; D gene uncertain. CDR1 and CDR2 from the germline V gene are SGHRS and YFSETQ. Trimming took 0 bases from V and 1 from J, leaving 14 bases between them. The CDR3 is 18 amino acids. The CDR3 DNA is TGCGCCAGCAGCTTGGTCTCAAGTACGGCTTCTGGGGCCAACGTCCTGACTTTC. This encodes CASSLVSSTASGANVLTF.

This clonotype was recorded many times. This rearrangement joins TRBV2 to TRBJ1-5, with 8 bases that match TRBD1. The CDR3 contains 14 residues. Trimming at V came to 4 bases and at J to 5 bases, leaving 4 bases not matched to a gene. Per germline, CDR1 SNHLY and CDR2 FYNNEI. The CDR3 is CASSADRVYQPQHF. The CDR3 nucleotides read TGTGCCAGCAGTGCGGACAGGGTTTATCAGCCCCAGCATTTT.

As for this clonotype: With a much larger clone just one base away, this may be a read error. V usage is TRBV12-3 or TRBV12-4 and J usage is TRBJ2-5; D remains ambiguous. The CDR3 runs 11 residues. CDR3 nucleotides: TGTGCCAGCAGTTTAACGGAGACCAAGTACTTC. This translates into CASSLTETKYF.

The chain links TRBV7-9 to TRBJ2-2; D gene uncertain. V shed 3 bases and J shed 5 bases, with 7 bases lying between them. Germline CDR1 SEHNR, CDR2 FQNEAQ (reference sequence). This CDR3 comprises 13 residues. As DNA, the CDR3 is TGTGCCAGCAGCTTCGACTCGACCGGGGAGCTGTTTTTT. It yields the protein CASSFDSTGELFF. The whole variable domain, remainder taken from reference TRBV7-9 and TRBJ2-2, is DTGVSQNPRHKITKRGQNVTFRCDPISEHNRLYWYRQTLGQGPEFLTYFQNEAQLEKSRLLSDRFSAERPKGSFSTLEIQRTEQGDSAMYLCASSFDSTGELFFGEGSRLTVL.

This clonotype was found many times. The chain is built from TRBV27 and TRBJ1-1, with D perhaps matching TRBD1 (6 bases). V gave up 5 bases and J gave up 2 bases, with 9 bases separating them. Germline lookup yields CDR1 MNHEY and CDR2 SMNVEV (reference sequence). There are 13 residues in the CDR3. The CDR3 region has the DNA TGTGCCAGCAGTAGGACAGAAAACACTGAAGCTTTCTTT. Residues: CASSRTENTEAFF.

This clonotype has a handful of counts. The chain combines TRBV9 with TRBJ1-6; D is undetermined. V lost 5 bases and J lost 7, with 10 bases in between. This CDR3 spans 13 amino acids. Germline assignment: CDR1 SGDLS and CDR2 YYNGEE. As DNA, the CDR3 is TGTGCCAGCAGAGCGTCGGGGAATTCACCCCTCCACTTT. Protein: CASRASGNSPLHF.

This clonotype was seen many times. The CDR3 is CASSSSGSDEQFF. As DNA, the CDR3 is TGTGCCAGCAGCTCCAGTGGGTCTGATGAGCAGTTCTTC. The chain has TRBV27 and TRBJ2-1; D gene unclear. The CDR3 has 13 residues. Germline CDR1 reads MNHEY; CDR2 reads SMNVEV (reference sequence). Deletions cut 6 bases from V and 8 bases from J, with 14 bases between.

There are many counts of this clonotype. V is TRBV19 and J is TRBJ2-1; 9 positions match TRBD2. The CDR3 runs 16 residues. CDR1 and CDR2 (germline): LNHDA, SQIVND (reference sequence). V shed 1 base and J 4 bases; nucleotides not matched to a gene: 5. CDR3 sequence: CASSIGAGGPYNEQFF. In DNA form, the CDR3 reads TGTGCCAGTAGTATAGGGGCGGGAGGGCCGTACAATGAGCAGTTCTTC.

The chain carries TRBV20-1 and TRBJ2-6, with unresolved D. Trimming shortened V by 3 bases and J by 1 base, and 10 bases separated the two germline ends. Looked up from germline, CDR1 is DFQATT and CDR2 is SNEGSKA (reference sequence). There are 15 residues in the CDR3. For the CDR3, the DNA is TGCAGTGCTAGCCCCCGGTATTCTGGGGCCAACGTCCTGACTTTC. It is translated as CSASPRYSGANVLTF.

There are a few counts of this clonotype. This chain uses TRBV3-1 with TRBJ1-2; the D gene is possibly TRBD1 (5 bases). The CDR3 is 15 amino acids. V was pared by 0 bases and J by 7 bases, with 15 bases between. Germline V lookup: CDR1 LGHDT, CDR2 YNNKEL (reference sequence). CDR3 nucleotides: TGTGCCAGCAGCCAAGAGGCGGGCAGGGCCCTTGGCTACACCTTC. Translated, it gives CASSQEAGRALGYTF.

This clonotype was counted at least ten times. CDR3 in amino acids: CASQFSGGINTGELFF. CDR3 sequence (DNA): TGTGCCAGTCAGTTTAGTGGCGGGATTAACACCGGGGAGCTGTTTTTT. The chain uses TRBV27 and TRBJ2-2; TRBD2 might be the D (6 bases). CDR1 is MNHEY and CDR2 is SMNVEV in the germline V gene (reference sequence). Trimming cost V 9 bases and J 2 bases, with 19 bases left between them. The CDR3 extends over 16 amino acids.

This clonotype was counted ten times or more. The chain couples TRBV12-3 or TRBV12-4 to TRBJ2-7; TRBD1 matches 11 bases. V trimming: 6 bases; J trimming: 5 bases; junction bases outside the gene matches: 9. The CDR3 has 15 residues. CDR3 protein: CASSDRDRGNHEQYF. The DNA for the CDR3 is TGTGCCAGCAGCGATCGGGACAGGGGGAACCACGAGCAGTACTTC.

This clonotype showed up many times. J is TRBJ2-5 and V is TRBV6-5; the D gene is possibly TRBD2 (5 bases). Trimming shortened V by 0 bases and J by 4 bases, and 15 bases separated the two germline ends. CDR1 is MNHEY and CDR2 is SVGAGI in the germline V gene. The CDR3 runs 16 residues. In DNA, the CDR3 is TGTGCCAGCAGTTACTCGTGGAGTGGCGAGGGAGAGACCCAGTACTTC. Protein: CASSYSWSGEGETQYF.

This clonotype was observed many times. V gene TRBV24-1 combines with J gene TRBJ2-7, with D perhaps TRBD2 (5 bases). The germline V and J ends were trimmed by 6 bases and 7 bases, with 12 bases remaining between them. Germline V gene lookup returns CDR1 KGHDR and CDR2 SFDVKD. The CDR3 sequence is 12 residues long. CDR3 amino acids: CATSRRGGEQYF. Here the CDR3 DNA reads TGTGCCACCAGTCGTAGAGGCGGGGAGCAGTACTTC.

This clonotype was found many times. The chain couples TRBV7-8 to TRBJ1-1; tentative D call: TRBD1 (6 bases). The CDR3 is 13 residues long. The germline gives CDR1 SGHVS, CDR2 FQNEAQ. V lost 3 bases, J lost 4 bases, and 9 bases lay in between. In DNA, the CDR3 is TGTGCCAGCAGCTTCCAGGGGAGCACTGAAGCTTTCTTT. The encoded protein is CASSFQGSTEAFF.

This clonotype showed up many times. This chain connects TRBV19 to TRBJ2-2; tentatively, D is TRBD2 (5 bases). The CDR3 loop spans 13 amino acids. The germline CDR1 and CDR2 sequences are LNHDA and SQIVND (reference sequence). V was shortened by 7 bases and J by 3 bases, with 9 bases between the two germline ends. CDR3 amino acids: CASTLRDTGELFF. As DNA, the CDR3 is TGTGCCAGTACTCTGAGGGACACCGGGGAGCTGTTTTTT.

This clonotype was picked up many times. The V gene is TRBV27, the J gene TRBJ2-6; 11 positions agree with TRBD1. Unmatched junction bases numbered 3, after V lost 4 bases and J lost 1 base. The germline V gene has CDR1 MNHEY and CDR2 SMNVEV (reference sequence). The CDR3 spans 17 residues. The CDR3 protein is CASSSGQGASGANVLTF. The CDR3 region has the DNA TGTGCCAGCAGTTCAGGACAGGGGGCGTCTGGGGCCAACGTCCTGACTTTC.

This clonotype came up many times. V is TRBV28 and J is TRBJ1-2, with 8 nucleotides matching TRBD1. After removal of 7 bases from V and 0 bases from J, the junction contained 4 bases not matched to a gene. From germline, CDR1 is MDHEN and CDR2 SYDVKM. The CDR3 length is 14 residues. The CDR3 DNA follows: TGTGCCAGCACCACAGGGGGTGCTAACTATGGCTACACCTTC. Its translation: CASTTGGANYGYTF.

Ten or more counts support this clonotype. The gene calls are TRBV7-2 and TRBJ2-7; D call uncertain. The V end lost 4 bases, the J end lost 5 bases, and 12 bases lay between the germline ends. This CDR3 is 13 amino acids long. Germline V gene lookup returns CDR1 SGHTA and CDR2 FQGNSA. The CDR3 is CASSSAFWDEQYF. In DNA form, the CDR3 reads TGTGCCAGCAGCTCTGCATTTTGGGACGAGCAGTACTTC.